One and the same sample provided the 31 T cell receptor beta chains below, sequenced in a study of T cell responses to AZD1222 COVID-19 vaccine. Profiled with immunoSEQ multiplex PCR; TCRdb holds only in-frame clones, not every one. The sample holds about 76,000 clones, over 60% seen once. Sequencing used peripheral blood, obtained 28 days after the second dose of the MenACWY control vaccine. These receptors all come from an adult who received the MenACWY meningococcal vaccine as a control.

The chain recombines TRBV9 with TRBJ2-1, with D perhaps TRBD1 (7 bases). CDR3 length equals 16 residues. V was cut by 6 bases and J by 4 bases, with 20 bases left in between. Germline CDR1 and CDR2: SGDLS and YYNGEE. CDR3 sequence (DNA): TGTGCCAGCACCAGGGGGGTAGGGGCGGAATACAATGAGCAGTTCTTC. This translates into CASTRGVGAEYNEQFF.

This clone appeared a few times. The chain has TRBV18 and TRBJ1-3; 8 bases fit TRBD1. Germline V CDR1 and CDR2: KGHSH, LQKENI. V trimming: 3 bases; J trimming: 7 bases; junction bases outside the gene matches: 8. The CDR3 length is 15 residues. CDR3 nucleotide sequence: TGTGCCAGCTCACCTTTAAACAGGGACAGGAACACCATATATTTT. Amino acids: CASSPLNRDRNTIYF. The whole variable domain, remainder taken from reference TRBV18 and TRBJ1-3, is NAGVMQNPRHLVRRRGQEARLRCSPMKGHSHVYWYRQLPEEGLKFMVYLQKENIIDESGMPKERFSAEFPKEGPSILRIQQVVRGDSAAYFCASSPLNRDRNTIYFGEGSWLTVV.

This clone showed up just a few times. The V gene is TRBV3-1 (or the pseudogene TRBV3-2), the J gene TRBJ2-2; 7 bases match TRBD2. Per the germline V gene, CDR1 is LGHDT and CDR2 is YNNKEL (reference sequence). CDR3 length: 13 amino acids. V was pared by 4 bases and J by 7 bases, with 3 bases of the junction left unmatched. CDR3 nucleotide sequence: TGTGCCAGCAGCCGGCGCGGGGGCGGGGAGCTGTTTTTT. This codes for CASSRRGGGELFF.

This chain links TRBV18 with TRBJ1-1; D is undetermined. Germline lookup yields CDR1 KGHSH and CDR2 LQKENI. With 1 base removed from V and 0 bases from J, the gap between germline ends came to 9 bases. This CDR3 contains 15 residues. The CDR3 DNA reads as TGTGCCAGCTCACCACAGGAGGACTTGAACACTGAAGCTTTCTTT. Translated, it gives CASSPQEDLNTEAFF.

This clone was picked up a small number of times. This rearrangement joins TRBV5-1 to TRBJ2-3; D remains unclear. V lost 0 bases and J 2 bases, leaving 7 bases between the germline ends. Germline V gene lookup returns CDR1 SGHRS and CDR2 YFSETQ. The length of the CDR3 is 14 residues. The CDR3 sequence is CASSLDTPTDTQYF. The CDR3 nucleotides are TGCGCCAGCAGCTTGGATACACCCACAGATACGCAGTATTTT.

Comment on this clone: This specimen includes other DNA sequences encoding the same CDR3. This sequence joins TRBV6-5 and TRBJ1-2; tentatively, D is TRBD1 (5 bases). The CDR3 runs 13 residues. The ends were cut back, 6 bases at V and 4 bases at J, with 12 bases in the middle. Germline V gene sequence: CDR1 MNHEY, CDR2 SVGAGI. CDR3 amino acids: CASSRDGSYGYTF. CDR3 nucleotides: TGTGCCAGCAGCAGGGACGGCAGCTATGGCTACACCTTC.

This clone was observed a few times. DNA of the CDR3: TGCAGCGTTGAATTATTGACAGGGTATCAAGAGACCCAGTACTTC. This sequence encodes CSVELLTGYQETQYF. The genes are TRBV29-1 and TRBJ2-5, with 7 bases identical to TRBD1. There are 15 residues in the CDR3. The germline V gene has CDR1 SQVTM and CDR2 ANQGSEA. V shed 2 bases, J shed 2 bases, and the junction held 8 bases outside the gene matches.

This chain uses TRBV2 with TRBJ2-1; 11 bases align to TRBD2. V lost 5 bases to trimming and J lost 3 bases; unmatched junction nucleotides: 3. The CDR3 is 15 amino acids. The germline V gene encodes CDR1 SNHLY and CDR2 FYNNEI. The CDR3 nucleotides are TGTGCCAGCAGTACCGGGACTAGCGGCTACAATGAGCAGTTCTTC. Its translation is CASSTGTSGYNEQFF.

V gene TRBV4-1 combines with J gene TRBJ2-2; D is unresolved. The CDR3 spans 15 residues. CDR1 MGHRA and CDR2 YSYEKL come from the germline V gene. V lost 1 base and J 5 bases, leaving 11 bases between the germline ends. In DNA, the CDR3 is TGCGCCAGCAGCCAAGGGCCAGCGACGACCGGGGAGCTGTTTTTT. This translates into CASSQGPATTGELFF.

In this sample, this clone turned up many times. The V call is TRBV4-1, the J call TRBJ2-1; D possibly uses TRBD1 or TRBD2 (5 bases each). Germline values: CDR1 MGHRA, CDR2 YSYEKL. The CDR3 has 16 amino acids. Trimming removed 0 bases at V and 3 bases at J, with 12 bases between. The CDR3 loop reads CASSQERLRGYNEQFF. Written as DNA, the CDR3 is TGCGCCAGCAGCCAAGAAAGACTAAGGGGCTACAATGAGCAGTTCTTC.

This clone was counted only a few times. The chain uses TRBV2 and TRBJ2-3; a weak D match, TRBD2 (5 bases). Germline CDR1 is SNHLY and CDR2 is FYNNEI. The CDR3 sequence is 13 residues long. V was cut by 4 bases and J by 6 bases, with 11 bases left in between. The CDR3 spells CASSVGRADTQYF. CDR3 sequence (DNA): TGTGCCAGCAGTGTTGGGCGGGCCGATACGCAGTATTTT.

The chain has TRBV6-6 and TRBJ1-2, with D hard to call. Germline V gives CDR1 MNHNY, CDR2 SVGAGI (reference sequence). This CDR3 region has 14 residues. Trimming took off 0 bases at V and 5 bases at J, with 10 bases between the two ends. CDR3 DNA sequence: TGTGCCAGCAGTTACTCGCTCCCAGCGTATGGCTACACCTTC. Its protein product is CASSYSLPAYGYTF.

J is TRBJ2-5 and V is TRBV6-2 or TRBV6-3; 8 nucleotides match TRBD2. Per the germline V gene, CDR1 is MNHEY and CDR2 is SVGEGT. The CDR3 consists of 17 residues. V lost 2 bases, J lost 5 bases, and 13 bases stayed unmatched. CDR3 loop: CASSYRNSGDTRETQYF. DNA of the CDR3: TGTGCCAGCAGTTACCGGAATAGCGGGGACACTCGGGAGACCCAGTACTTC.

The rearrangement links TRBV5-1 to TRBJ2-2; no clear D. CDR1 and CDR2 from the germline V gene are SGHRS and YFSETQ. V was trimmed by 6 bases and J by 1 base, leaving 10 bases between them. This CDR3 is 14 amino acids long. CDR3 sequence reads: CASNPTQNTGELFF. The CDR3 nucleotides read TGCGCCAGCAACCCTACCCAGAACACCGGGGAGCTGTTTTTT. Full variable domain (rest looked up from reference TRBV5-1 and TRBJ2-2): KAGVTQTPRYLIKTRGQQVTLSCSPISGHRSVSWYQQTPGQGLQFLFEYFSETQRNKGNFPGRFSGRQFSNSRSEMNVSTLELGDSALYLCASNPTQNTGELFFGEGSRLTVL.

Here the CDR3 DNA reads TGTGCCAGCAAGCCGGGGCTACTCCGAGAGACCCAGTACTTC. Translation: CASKPGLLRETQYF. The chain has TRBV6-5 and TRBJ2-5; D might be TRBD1 or TRBD2, each matching 5 bases. Deletions cut 7 bases from V and 4 bases from J, with 16 bases between. This CDR3 comprises 14 residues. Germline CDR1 MNHEY, CDR2 SVGAGI.

This clone was detected once. The chain recombines TRBV29-1 with TRBJ2-7; tentative D call: TRBD1 (6 bases). V shed 6 bases and J shed 7 bases, with 13 bases lying between them. CDR1 and CDR2 from the germline V gene are SQVTM and ANQGSEA. The CDR3 spans 11 residues. The CDR3 DNA follows: TGCAGCGTGGGAACAGGGTGGGAGCAGTACTTC. Residues: CSVGTGWEQYF.

V and J are TRBV19 and TRBJ2-3; D possibly matches TRBD1 or TRBD2 (5 bases each). Germline CDR1 is LNHDA and CDR2 is SQIVND (reference sequence). This CDR3 has 14 amino acids. V lost 5 bases, J lost 6 bases, and 15 bases lay in between. CDR3 nucleotides: TGTGCCAGTAGTCCCCGGGACGGTGCGGATACGCAGTATTTT. It translates to CASSPRDGADTQYF.

J is TRBJ1-5 and V is TRBV6-6; D is ambiguous. The CDR3 has 13 amino acids. Trimming took 4 bases from V and 0 from J, leaving 4 bases between them. The germline V gene encodes CDR1 MNHNY and CDR2 SVGAGI (reference sequence). The CDR3 DNA follows: TGTGCCAGCAGTTCTTATAGCAATCAGCCCCAGCATTTT. Translation gives CASSSYSNQPQHF.

This clone was counted a few times. This chain uses TRBV6-2 or TRBV6-3 with TRBJ1-2; D is undetermined. CDR1 and CDR2 (germline): MNHEY, SVGEGT. Trimming pared 6 bases from V and 6 bases from J, leaving 14 bases between. This CDR3 has 13 residues. The CDR3 coding sequence is TGTGCCAGCAGCACGGGATTGAGGGATGGCTACACCTTC. This sequence encodes CASSTGLRDGYTF.

V gene TRBV19 combines with J gene TRBJ1-5, with D possibly TRBD1 on 5 matching bases. The germline V and J ends were trimmed by 7 bases and 5 bases, with 9 bases remaining between them. Germline assignment: CDR1 LNHDA and CDR2 SQIVND (reference sequence). CDR3 length: 12 residues. CDR3 in DNA: TGTGCCAGTAACGGCAGGGATCAGCCCCAGCATTTT. It encodes CASNGRDQPQHF.

V usage is TRBV6-1 and J usage is TRBJ1-5, with D unresolved. CDR3 length equals 12 residues. V shed 3 bases and J shed 6 bases, with 6 bases lying between them. Germline CDR1 reads MNHNS; CDR2 reads SASEGT. As DNA, the CDR3 is TGTGCCAGCAGTGAGGTGGGTCAGCCCCAGCATTTT. Its translation is CASSEVGQPQHF.

The chain uses TRBV27 and TRBJ1-2; D gene ambiguous. Per germline, CDR1 MNHEY and CDR2 SMNVEV (reference sequence). Trimming cost V 2 bases and J 0 bases, with 7 bases left between them. The CDR3 extends over 14 amino acids. In DNA form, the CDR3 reads TGTGCCAGCAGTTTAAAGTATCCTAACTATGGCTACACCTTC. This encodes CASSLKYPNYGYTF.

The CDR3 protein is CASSTGGGHGSSRAYEQYF. CDR3 DNA: TGTGCCAGCTCTACCGGAGGGGGGCACGGTTCCTCAAGAGCCTACGAGCAGTACTTC. The chain combines TRBV18 with TRBJ2-7, with D perhaps TRBD1 or TRBD2 (6 bases each). In germline, CDR1 is KGHSH, CDR2 LQKENI. This CDR3 spans 19 amino acids. The V and J ends lost 6 bases and 2 bases respectively, with 29 bases between them.

The CDR3 sequence: CASSIGLDYEQFF. CDR3 bases: TGTGCCAGTAGTATAGGCCTAGACTATGAGCAGTTCTTC. The chain combines TRBV19 with TRBJ2-1, with no clear D. V lost 1 base and J lost 8, with 9 bases in between. CDR3 length equals 13 residues. The germline V gene encodes CDR1 LNHDA and CDR2 SQIVND (reference sequence).

Note on this clone: A read error may account for a junction end that differs from germline. CDR3 protein: CASSQEVPGFPYF. The CDR3 nucleotides are TGTGCCAGCAGCCAAGAAGTTCCCGGATTTCCGTACTTC. The chain recombines TRBV4-2 with TRBJ1-2; no firm D call. Germline assignment: CDR1 LGHNA and CDR2 YNFKEQ. This CDR3 has 13 residues.

The rearrangement uses TRBV12-3 or TRBV12-4 and TRBJ2-1; D ambiguous. The CDR3 has 13 residues. Trimming took 5 bases from V and 0 from J, leaving 5 bases between them. Written as DNA, the CDR3 is TGTGCCAGCAGTGGAAGCTCCTACAATGAGCAGTTCTTC. Amino acid sequence: CASSGSSYNEQFF.

For the CDR3, the DNA is TGTGCCAGCAGCTTGAGCGGGAGAGGCACCGGGGAGCTGTTTTTT. It translates to CASSLSGRGTGELFF. The V and J genes are TRBV7-3 and TRBJ2-2; 8 nucleotides match TRBD2. The V segment lost 3 bases and the J segment 4 bases; nucleotides outside the gene matches: 4. The length of the CDR3 is 15 residues. The germline V gene has CDR1 SGHTA and CDR2 FQGTGA.

V is TRBV7-9 and J is TRBJ1-2; TRBD1 agrees at 11 bases. Germline V gives CDR1 SEHNR, CDR2 FQNEAQ (reference sequence). CDR3 size: 16 residues. J was trimmed by 0 bases and V by 4 bases; bases with no gene match: 4. The CDR3 sequence: CASSSGTGGSNYGYTF. In DNA, the CDR3 is TGTGCCAGCAGCTCAGGGACAGGGGGTTCTAACTATGGCTACACCTTC.

The chain employs TRBV5-1 and TRBJ2-2; D is perhaps TRBD1 (6 bases). Looked up from germline, CDR1 is SGHRS and CDR2 is YFSETQ. This CDR3 comprises 15 residues. Trimming left V 0 bases short and J 3 bases short, with 9 bases between. The CDR3 reads CASSLDRVDTGELFF. In nucleotides, the CDR3 is TGCGCCAGCAGCTTGGACAGGGTGGACACCGGGGAGCTGTTTTTT.

The V call is TRBV5-1, the J call TRBJ1-5, with 11 bases lining up with TRBD1. CDR1 SGHRS and CDR2 YFSETQ come from the germline V gene. V shed 3 bases and J 2 bases; nucleotides not matched to a gene: 4. This CDR3 spans 16 amino acids. The CDR3 sequence: CASSWTGGLGNQPQHF. The CDR3 bases are TGCGCCAGCAGCTGGACAGGGGGCTTGGGCAATCAGCCCCAGCATTTT.

A few counts support this clone. The V gene is TRBV7-2, the J gene TRBJ2-1, with 13 bases fitting TRBD2. The germline V gene has CDR1 SGHTA and CDR2 FQGNSA. The CDR3 is made up of 16 amino acids. V shed 0 bases, J shed 9 bases, and the junction held 5 bases outside the gene matches. CDR3 DNA sequence: TGTGCCAGCAGCTTAGCCGGACTAGCGGGGGCTAGTGAGCAGTTCTTC. Translated: CASSLAGLAGASEQFF.